The rows below give T cell receptor beta chains drawn from one sample of a study of PD-1 blockade in classical Hodgkin lymphoma. The data were produced by immunoSEQ multiplex PCR, yet TCRdb's version contains in-frame clones alone and is incomplete. The data contain roughly 100,000 clones, about nine tenths of them singletons. The sample was peripheral blood mononuclear cells (PBMCs), taken before the fourth cycle of nivolumab. The receptors were sampled from a human donor with classical Hodgkin lymphoma. Both conserved end residues are part of each CDR3.

TRBV28,TRBJ2-1,CASSSQTGGLSYNEQFF
TRBV7-2,TRBJ2-7,CASSLTGLAGLDEQYF
TRBV7-9,TRBJ2-7,CASSLAWEAYEQYF
TRBV28,TRBJ2-7,CASSLAVAGSYEQYF
TRBV10-2,TRBJ2-1,CASSELGVGVNEQFF
TRBV2,TRBJ1-1,CASKPDGNTEAFF
TRBV19,TRBJ2-1,CASTPGFSYNEQFF
TRBV4-1,TRBJ2-2,CASSQKNTGELFF
TRBV5-4,TRBJ1-2,CASSLGIGYTF
TRBV14,TRBJ1-3,CASSQSLTALYLGNTIYF
TRBV2,TRBJ1-2,CASWGHDYGYTF
TRBV25-1,TRBJ2-3,CASSEWGGGSTDTQYF
TRBV4-1,TRBJ1-2,CASSQDPMVNYGYTF
TRBV7-9,TRBJ2-2,CASSTTSGGKRGELFF
TRBV23-1,TRBJ1-5,CASNNQPQHF
TRBV6-6,TRBJ2-1,CASIGRVGNEQFF
TRBV6-5,TRBJ2-3,CASREPGLATDTQYF
TRBV7-2,TRBJ1-2,CASSIGTSNYGYTF
TRBV7-9,TRBJ2-1,CASSFPRGEQFF
TRBV5-1,TRBJ1-1,CASSYDAGNTEAFF
TRBV30,TRBJ1-5,CAWSTGPRQPQHF
TRBV2,TRBJ2-7,CASSVDRGRFYEQYF
TRBV19,TRBJ2-2,CASSAGLAFAGELFF
TRBV7-9,TRBJ1-2,CASSSDGSNYGYTF
TRBV5-1,TRBJ2-3,CASSEVITDTQYF
TRBV11-3,TRBJ2-6,CASSLVVRATGANVLTF
TRBV27,TRBJ2-7,CASSLVAGRSYEQYF
TRBV7-9,TRBJ2-7,CASSLERDRGQQEQYF
TRBV29-1,TRBJ1-5,CSVIWDSNQPQHF
TRBV18,TRBJ2-7,CASSILGQNYEQYF
TRBV5-4,TRBJ2-1,CASSLWSAPASGPFF
TRBV7-9,TRBJ2-2,CASSVEFSGELFF
TRBV10-3,TRBJ1-2,CAISEKGNYGYTF
TRBV30,TRBJ2-7,CAWSLVSSYEQYF
TRBV25-1,TRBJ2-7,CASSQMDGYYEQYF
TRBV10-2,TRBJ2-5,CASRDTQETQYF
TRBV7-9,TRBJ2-5,CASSWEGFETQYF
TRBV10-2,TRBJ2-7,CASSDGRGGIYEQYF
TRBV5-4,TRBJ2-1,CASSGGQEQFF
TRBV7-9,TRBJ1-2,CASSLPPETNYGYTF
TRBV27,TRBJ2-5,CASSLSGHQETQYF
TRBV25-1,TRBJ2-7,CASRAGCTGTELSYEQYF
TRBV7-9,TRBJ2-7,CASSTNRGIKVYEQYF
TRBV7-2,TRBJ2-7,CAILRDRVGEQYF
TRBV7-9,TRBJ2-3,CASSQTGATDTQYF